The 9 T cell receptor beta chains given below trace back to one sample, sequenced in a study of T-cell reconstitution after alpha-beta-depleted transplantation in children. Unique molecular identifiers were used in preparing the TCRbeta library. From the PCR reads, TCRdb called clonotypes with MiXCR, one entry per CDR3 protein. Here the sample spans roughly 100,000 distinct CDR3 sequences, roughly 8.4% being singletons. Sequenced material: PBMCs from the stem cell graft donor, taken from the stem cell graft. The receptor source for this set is a human donor who donated a stem cell graft to a child with congenital amegakaryocytic thrombocytopenia.

This clonotype was recorded at least ten times. The chain joins TRBV9 to TRBJ1-1; D is unresolved. V lost 0 bases to trimming and J lost 0 bases, with 6 bases between them. CDR1 SGDLS and CDR2 YYNGEE come from the germline V gene. The CDR3 is 14 residues long. The chain's CDR3 is CASSVGFMNTEAFF. The CDR3 bases are TGTGCCAGCAGCGTAGGGTTCATGAACACTGAAGCTTTCTTT.

This clonotype has ten or more counts. The V call is TRBV12-3 or TRBV12-4, the J call TRBJ1-2, with D unresolved. The CDR3 is made up of 14 amino acids. V lost 1 base and J 0 bases, leaving 6 bases between the germline ends. In DNA, the CDR3 is TGTGCCAGCAGTTTAGGGCAGGCTAACTATGGCTACACCTTC. Translating it yields CASSLGQANYGYTF.

This clonotype showed up many times. This chain joins TRBV5-5 and TRBJ2-2, with D possibly being TRBD1 (5 bases). V dropped 2 bases and J dropped 6 bases, with 17 bases sitting between them. Germline V gene data show CDR1 as SGHKS and CDR2 as YYEKEE (reference sequence). The CDR3 runs to 16 residues. CDR3 in DNA: TGTGCCAGCAGCTTACAACAGGTCGCGATCGCCGGGGAGCTGTTTTTT. Its translation is CASSLQQVAIAGELFF.

There are many counts of this clonotype. The chain has TRBV4-3 and TRBJ2-3; D is unresolved. Trimming stripped 0 bases from V and 4 bases from J, with 14 bases between. Germline lookup yields CDR1 LGHNA and CDR2 YSLEER. The CDR3 runs to 16 residues. The CDR3 DNA follows: TGCGCCAGCAGCCAAGAGCAGCGTTACTACGCAGATACGCAGTATTTT. Translation: CASSQEQRYYADTQYF.

Relative to its sample, this clonotype is medium-sized. J is TRBJ1-5 and V is TRBV12-3 or TRBV12-4, with 7 nucleotides matching TRBD1. V gave up 5 bases and J gave up 2 bases; unmatched junction bases: 3. The CDR3 consists of 14 residues. CDR3 residues: CASSLQGGNQPQHF. The CDR3 nucleotides read TGTGCCAGCAGTCTCCAGGGGGGCAATCAGCCCCAGCATTTT.

This clonotype showed up many times. The rearrangement links TRBV5-1 to TRBJ2-7; D is perhaps TRBD1 or TRBD2 (6 bases each). From germline, CDR1 is SGHRS and CDR2 YFSETQ. Between the trimmed V and J ends, which lost 4 bases and 7 bases, there was a span of 18 bases. The CDR3 has 14 amino acids. The CDR3 DNA reads TGCGCCAGCAGCGGGGGGACAACGAGGCTGGAGCAGTACTTC. It yields the protein CASSGGTTRLEQYF.

In its sample, this clonotype was seen many times. The chain links TRBV20-1 to TRBJ1-1; weak D call: TRBD1 (6 bases). V gave up 5 bases and J gave up 5 bases, with 9 bases separating them. The CDR3 is 11 residues long. CDR1 and CDR2 (germline): DFQATT, SNEGSKA (reference sequence). DNA of the CDR3: TGCAGTGCTGAACAGGGTACTGAAGCTTTCTTT. Translation: CSAEQGTEAFF.

This clonotype appeared many times. V is TRBV12-3 or TRBV12-4 and J is TRBJ1-1, with 7 positions matching TRBD1. V lost 6 bases, J lost 5 bases, and 15 bases stayed unmatched. The CDR3 totals 16 residues. CDR3 nucleotide sequence: TGTGCCAGCAGGCCCAGTGACAGGGCGGGAGGGACTGAAGCTTTCTTT. Its protein product is CASRPSDRAGGTEAFF.

This clonotype was counted ten times or more. This rearrangement joins TRBV5-1 to TRBJ2-1; tentatively, D is TRBD2 (5 bases). The CDR3 totals 14 residues. V was shortened by 5 bases and J by 3 bases, with 12 bases between the two germline ends. In germline, CDR1 is SGHRS, CDR2 YFSETQ. Written as DNA, the CDR3 is TGCGCCAGCAGACTAGACTTAAACTACAATGAGCAGTTCTTC. Encoded protein: CASRLDLNYNEQFF. Complete variable domain (other parts from reference TRBV5-1 and TRBJ2-1): KAGVTQTPRYLIKTRGQQVTLSCSPISGHRSVSWYQQTPGQGLQFLFEYFSETQRNKGNFPGRFSGRQFSNSRSEMNVSTLELGDSALYLCASRLDLNYNEQFFGPGTRLTVL.